This T cell receptor beta chain is from a study of T cell changes during pregnancy in multiple sclerosis. The J segment lost 3 bases and the V segment lost 0 bases, leaving 12 bases of the junction unmatched. Germline V gene data show CDR1 as SGHDN and CDR2 as FVKESK. The CDR3 spans 18 residues. Sequencing used immunoSEQ multiplex PCR; TCRdb keeps in-frame clones, though not all of them. The sample carries about 44,000 clones, approximately 96% recorded once. This sequence joins TRBV14 and TRBJ1-2; 8 nucleotides agree with TRBD1. This TCR was sampled from a female donor with multiple sclerosis, enrolled in a pregnancy study. The input for sequencing was peripheral blood, taken in the second trimester of pregnancy. The CDR3 DNA sequence: TGTGCCAGCAGCCAAGACCGGACAGGGTTCAGACCATACTATGGCTACACCTTC. The encoded protein is CASSQDRTGFRPYYGYTF. Combining the CDR3 with reference TRBV14 and TRBJ1-2 gives the whole variable domain EAGVTQFPSHSVIEKGQTVTLRCDPISGHDNLYWYRRVMGKEIKFLLHFVKESKQDESGMPNNRFLAERTGGTYSTLKVQPAELEDSGVYFCASSQDRTGFRPYYGYTFGSGTRLTVV.